Following are 4 T cell receptor beta chains from one sample sequenced in a study of control samples from healthy donors and cancer patients. Sequencing used immunoSEQ multiplex PCR; TCRdb keeps in-frame clones, though not all of them. The sample includes about 120,000 clones, 80% to 90% seen only once; the top ten take about 12%. Material for sequencing was blood. The receptors come from a man aged 25 to 40 in good health.

The rearrangement links TRBV30 to TRBJ1-1, with no clear D. V lost 0 bases and J 1 base, leaving 6 bases between the germline ends. Per the germline V gene, CDR1 is GTSNPN and CDR2 is SVGIG (reference sequence). This CDR3 is 13 amino acids long. In DNA, the CDR3 is TGTGCCTGGAGTGTAGTTAAGAACACTGAAGCTTTCTTT. Its protein is CAWSVVKNTEAFF.

The chain links TRBV15 to TRBJ2-3; 15 bases line up with TRBD2. Germline CDR1 is LNHNV and CDR2 is YYDKDF (reference sequence). Unmatched junction bases numbered 8, after V lost 1 base and J lost 0 bases. The CDR3 runs 20 residues. CDR3 in DNA: TGTGCCACCAGCAGAGGGTTGGGGACTAGCGGGGGGCTAAGCACAGATACGCAGTATTTT. Encoded protein: CATSRGLGTSGGLSTDTQYF.

The genes are TRBV30 and TRBJ1-1; no definite D call. From germline, CDR1 is GTSNPN and CDR2 SVGIG (reference sequence). The CDR3 has 14 residues. Trimming took off 2 bases at V and 3 bases at J, with 13 bases between the two ends. Here the CDR3 DNA reads TGTGCCTGGAGTTTCGGAGGACGGGACACTGAAGCTTTCTTT. It yields the protein CAWSFGGRDTEAFF.

The chain combines TRBV5-6 with TRBJ2-1, with TRBD2 matching 8 bases. With 3 bases clipped from V and 3 bases from J, the junction kept 11 bases outside the gene matches. Germline V gives CDR1 SGHDT, CDR2 YYEEEE. CDR3 size: 17 residues. The CDR3 DNA sequence: TGTGCCAGCAGCTCGAACGCCGGGACTAGACTCTACAATGAGCAGTTCTTC. Its protein is CASSSNAGTRLYNEQFF. The complete variable domain, with remaining parts taken from reference TRBV5-6 and TRBJ2-1, reads DAGVTQSPTHLIKTRGQQVTLRCSPKSGHDTVSWYQQALGQGPQFIFQYYEEEERQRGNFPDRFSGHQFPNYSSELNVNALLLGDSALYLCASSSNAGTRLYNEQFFGPGTRLTVL.